The rows below give T cell receptor beta chains drawn from one sample of a study of radiation and T cells in renal cell carcinoma. TCRdb's table, derived via immunoSEQ multiplex PCR, lists solely in-frame clones and lacks some. The table shows 150,000 to 200,000 clones, with 88% occurring only once. The sample consisted of blood, taken from a patient whose treatment included radiotherapy and nephrectomy. The receptor set was obtained from a woman between 45 and 60 years old with renal cell carcinoma. Both conserved end residues are part of each CDR3. A D gene is named only where the DNA matches it firmly. Not all rows give a size; the values are once, few, many and, for expanded clones, a class.

length: 14
V: TRBV19
size: NA
J: TRBJ1-5
D: NA
CDR3: CASTGGRFNQPQHF

length: 15
V: TRBV18
size: NA
J: TRBJ2-5
D: TRBD1
CDR3: CASSTAGTGEETQYF

length: 14
V: TRBV27
size: NA
J: TRBJ1-5
D: NA
CDR3: CASSSRGVAQPQHF

length: 13
V: TRBV15
size: NA
J: TRBJ1-2
D: NA
CDR3: CATSTFNSYGYTF

length: 15
V: TRBV19
size: NA
J: TRBJ1-3
D: NA
CDR3: CASSADRQTGNTIYF

length: 16
V: TRBV6-5
size: few
J: TRBJ1-1
D: NA
CDR3: CASSYSSIGQNTEAFF

length: 16
V: TRBV7-3
size: once
J: TRBJ2-3
D: TRBD2
CDR3: CASSPTSGGTTDTQYF

length: 11
V: TRBV7-6
size: NA
J: TRBJ2-5
D: NA
CDR3: CASSLVETQYF

length: 11
V: TRBV19
size: NA
J: TRBJ1-2
D: NA
CDR3: CASSQFRGYTF

length: 13
V: TRBV29-1
size: NA
J: TRBJ1-2
D: TRBD1
CDR3: CSVPGTGRYGYTF

length: 14
V: TRBV19
size: NA
J: TRBJ1-2
D: TRBD1
CDR3: CASSPWSGGLGYTF

length: 15
V: TRBV6-1
size: NA
J: TRBJ2-1
D: NA
CDR3: CASSEGGVTTNEQFF

length: 14
V: TRBV7-9
size: NA
J: TRBJ2-3
D: NA
CDR3: CASSKRGEADTQYF

length: 14
V: TRBV11-2
size: NA
J: TRBJ1-2
D: TRBD1
CDR3: CASSTTGVLDGYTF

length: 12
V: TRBV2
size: NA
J: TRBJ1-1
D: TRBD1
CDR3: CASSDGTGWAFF

length: 17
V: TRBV9
size: once
J: TRBJ2-1
D: TRBD2
CDR3: CASSGPTGTSGYNEQFF

length: 15
V: TRBV7-2
size: NA
J: TRBJ1-2
D: NA
CDR3: CASSFRDTSNYGYTF

length: 16
V: TRBV7-9
size: NA
J: TRBJ2-2
D: NA
CDR3: CASSFPRSPNTGELFF

length: 15
V: TRBV7-9
size: NA
J: TRBJ1-2
D: NA
CDR3: CASSLSGETNYGYTF

length: 15
V: TRBV15
size: NA
J: TRBJ1-2
D: NA
CDR3: CATSRPSQANYGYTF

length: 16
V: TRBV7-2
size: NA
J: TRBJ1-2
D: TRBD1
CDR3: CASSPYWTGSNYGYTF

length: 13
V: TRBV6-1
size: NA
J: TRBJ2-5
D: TRBD1
CDR3: CASRDRGGETQYF

length: 16
V: TRBV6-4
size: few
J: TRBJ2-3
D: TRBD2
CDR3: CASSPHHTSGADTQYF

length: 13
V: TRBV14
size: NA
J: TRBJ1-2
D: NA
CDR3: CASSQPDQFGYTF

length: 17
V: TRBV4-1
size: NA
J: TRBJ1-5
D: NA
CDR3: CASSQEMTDFSNQPQHF

length: 13
V: TRBV6-1
size: NA
J: TRBJ1-4
D: NA
CDR3: CASERGLREKLFF

length: 12
V: TRBV27
size: NA
J: TRBJ1-2
D: TRBD1
CDR3: CASSRTGVGYTF

length: 14
V: TRBV19
size: NA
J: TRBJ1-2
D: TRBD1
CDR3: CASSFGRDSLSYTF

length: 14
V: TRBV6-5
size: NA
J: TRBJ1-4
D: NA
CDR3: CASSTRDRTEKLFF